Listed below are T cell receptor beta chains from one sample, sequenced in a study of identical twins. TCRdb ran MiXCR on the 5' RACE reads and lists one entry per CDR3 protein. Of roughly 250,000 distinct CDR3 sequences in the sample, about an eighth were seen once. What was sequenced was memory (CD45RO+) T cells sorted from blood. The receptors shown here come from a woman under 30 in good health. Both conserved end residues are part of each CDR3. The D gene is left open where the match is weak. For some rows the clone size is stated as once, few or many, or as a class when expanded; others skip it.

TRBJ1-4	many	TRBV29-1	.	CSGFSGEKLFF	TGCAGCGGCTTTTCAGGGGAAAAACTGTTTTTT
TRBJ2-3	few	TRBV25-1	.	CASRIRDTQYF	TGTGCCAGCCGAATACGGGATACGCAGTATTTT
TRBJ1-2	many	TRBV12-3/TRBV12-4	.	CASSFFGNGYTF	TGTGCCAGCAGTTTTTTCGGGAATGGCTACACCTTC
TRBJ2-7	.	TRBV6-5	.	CASSSAGASYEQYF	TGTGCCAGCAGTTCGGCCGGGGCCTCCTACGAGCAGTACTTC
TRBJ2-3	few	TRBV18	.	CASSPPAGPIVLKF	TGTGCCAGCTCACCACCGGCGGGCCCCATAGTTTTAAAATTT
TRBJ2-3	few	TRBV20-1	.	CSAIPPYGATDTQYF	TGCAGTGCTATCCCCCCCTATGGGGCCACAGATACGCAGTATTTT
TRBJ2-5	.	TRBV18	TRBD1	CASSPRDRQETQYF	TGTGCCAGCTCACCCAGGGACAGGCAAGAGACCCAGTACTTC
TRBJ2-3	many	TRBV5-1	.	CASSTPAGTDTQYF	TGCGCCAGCAGCACCCCTGCTGGCACAGATACGCAGTATTTT
TRBJ1-1	many	TRBV10-3	TRBD1	CAITTSQGAGGTEAFF	TGTGCCATCACTACCTCTCAGGGGGCGGGCGGCACTGAAGCTTTCTTT
TRBJ1-6	many	TRBV5-1	.	CASSLQGSLLNSPLHF	TGCGCCAGCAGCTTACAGGGATCCCTTCTAAATTCACCCCTCCACTTT
TRBJ2-4	many	TRBV12-3/TRBV12-4	TRBD1	CASSPYRGTKNIQYF	TGTGCCAGCAGTCCCTACAGGGGAACCAAAAACATTCAGTACTTC
TRBJ2-2	few	TRBV6-2/TRBV6-3	TRBD2	CASSPKRERAGELFF	TGTGCCAGCAGTCCAAAGCGGGAGAGGGCCGGGGAGCTGTTTTTT
TRBJ2-3	many	TRBV12-3/TRBV12-4	.	CASSYRDTQYF	TGTGCCAGCAGTTACAGGGATACGCAGTATTTT
TRBJ2-3	many	TRBV7-9	.	CASSSSNGALDTQYF	TGTGCCAGCAGCTCTTCTAACGGGGCCTTAGATACGCAGTATTTT
TRBJ2-7	.	TRBV20-1	.	CSARRGPEEYEQYF	TGCAGTGCTAGGAGGGGCCCGGAGGAGTACGAGCAGTACTTC
TRBJ2-7	many	TRBV5-1	TRBD1	CASRGQLLREQYF	TGCGCCAGCAGGGGACAGTTACTACGCGAGCAGTACTTC
TRBJ2-7	few	TRBV20-1	.	CSGSVNSWEQYF	TGCAGTGGGTCGGTCAACTCCTGGGAGCAGTACTTC
TRBJ2-1	many	TRBV7-2	.	CASSLSYSSYNEQFF	TGTGCCAGCAGCTTGTCCTATTCCTCCTACAATGAGCAGTTCTTC
TRBJ1-1	few	TRBV27	TRBD1	CASSSLQGAAGTEAFF	TGTGCCAGCAGTTCACTACAGGGGGCGGCGGGCACTGAAGCTTTCTTT
TRBJ2-5	few	TRBV12-3/TRBV12-4	.	CASSRGQSQETQYF	TGTGCCAGCAGCCGCGGACAGTCCCAAGAGACCCAGTACTTC
TRBJ1-2	few	TRBV12-3/TRBV12-4	TRBD1	CASSLTRTGPNF	TGTGCCAGCAGTTTAACACGGACAGGACCCAACTTC
TRBJ2-1	few	TRBV20-1	TRBD2	CSVSTSGTRDEQFF	TGCAGTGTATCGACTAGCGGGACCCGCGATGAGCAGTTCTTC
TRBJ2-7	many	TRBV29-1	.	CSVSAPSYEQYF	TGCAGCGTTAGCGCCCCCTCCTACGAGCAGTACTTC
TRBJ2-2	.	TRBV3-1	.	CASSQGVHTGELFF	TGTGCCAGCAGCCAAGGGGTCCACACCGGGGAGCTGTTTTTT
TRBJ2-1	.	TRBV7-8	.	CASSLISSYNEQFF	TGTGCCAGCAGCCTCATCAGCTCCTACAATGAGCAGTTCTTC
TRBJ2-5	many	TRBV20-1	.	CSARGDLGETQYF	TGCAGTGCTAGAGGTGACCTTGGGGAGACCCAGTACTTC
TRBJ2-7	many	TRBV20-1	.	CSASLSYEQYF	TGCAGTGCTAGTCTCTCCTACGAGCAGTACTTC
TRBJ2-2	few	TRBV12-5	TRBD1	CASGLGQGVTGELFF	TGTGCTAGTGGTTTAGGTCAGGGGGTCACCGGGGAGCTGTTTTTT
TRBJ2-5	.	TRBV3-1	.	CASSPQRIQETQYF	TGTGCCAGCAGTCCGCAGCGAATCCAAGAGACCCAGTACTTC
TRBJ2-7	.	TRBV2	.	CASSDTGLWYVAYEQYF	TGTGCCAGCAGTGATACGGGACTGTGGTATGTCGCCTACGAGCAGTACTTC
TRBJ1-1	many	TRBV18	.	CASSPEAGTEAFF	TGTGCCAGCTCACCCGAAGCGGGCACTGAAGCTTTCTTT
TRBJ2-4	.	TRBV6-1	.	CASSRTSGNIQYF	TGTGCCAGCAGTCGGACATCAGGAAACATTCAGTACTTC
TRBJ2-7	.	TRBV12-5	TRBD2	CASGLESLAAYYEQYF	TGTGCTAGTGGTTTGGAATCTCTAGCGGCCTACTACGAGCAGTACTTC
TRBJ2-4	.	TRBV5-6	.	CASSLPGLAKNIQYF	TGTGCCAGCAGCTTGCCAGGGCTAGCCAAAAACATTCAGTACTTC
TRBJ2-7	few	TRBV2	.	CASSEPASSYEQYF	TGTGCCAGCAGTGAACCCGCGAGCTCCTACGAGCAGTACTTC
TRBJ2-3	.	TRBV6-1	TRBD1	CASSPPPGTGRTDTQYF	TGTGCCAGCAGTCCCCCCCCCGGGACAGGGAGAACAGATACGCAGTATTTT
TRBJ1-1	few	TRBV5-6	.	CASSRRLLNTEAFF	TGTGCCAGCAGCCGAAGACTTTTGAACACTGAAGCTTTCTTT
TRBJ2-3	.	TRBV10-3	.	CATVGEDTQYF	TGTGCCACCGTGGGGGAAGATACGCAGTATTTT
TRBJ2-3	few	TRBV3-1	TRBD1	CASSKTGGATHTQYF	TGTGCCAGCAGTAAGACAGGGGGCGCGACACATACGCAGTATTTT
TRBJ2-1	few	TRBV6-2/TRBV6-3	TRBD2	CASSYSIPSGRRDEQFF	TGTGCCAGCAGTTACTCGATACCTAGCGGGAGGCGGGATGAGCAGTTCTTC
TRBJ2-3	.	TRBV5-4	.	CASSLGRHGGGTQYF	TGTGCCAGCAGCCTTGGGCGCCACGGAGGAGGTACGCAGTATTTT
TRBJ2-2	few	TRBV14	.	CASSQDLGGELFF	TGTGCCAGCAGCCAAGATCTTGGCGGGGAGCTGTTTTTT
TRBJ2-5	few	TRBV20-1	.	CSALLAQETQYF	TGCAGTGCATTACTAGCTCAAGAGACCCAGTACTTC
TRBJ2-5	.	TRBV6-2/TRBV6-3	.	CASSSTSGTQYF	TGTGCCAGCAGTTCCACCAGCGGGACCCAGTACTTC
TRBJ2-1	.	TRBV5-4	.	CASNRRGDRGGEQFF	TGTGCCAGCAACCGGAGGGGAGACAGAGGGGGTGAGCAGTTCTTC
TRBJ2-2	few	TRBV18	TRBD1	CASSRQGTSATGELFF	TGTGCCAGCTCACGACAGGGGACCTCGGCCACCGGGGAGCTGTTTTTT
TRBJ1-4	many	TRBV15	.	CATSRDPRQTGGNEKLFF	TGTGCCACCAGCAGAGATCCGCGGCAAACGGGGGGTAATGAAAAACTGTTTTTT
TRBJ2-3	.	TRBV7-7	TRBD2	CASSAVAGSTDTQYF	TGTGCTAGCAGCGCCGTAGCGGGGAGTACAGATACGCAGTATTTT
TRBJ2-3	many	TRBV5-1	.	CASSLEGSDTQYF	TGCGCCAGCAGCTTGGAAGGTTCGGATACGCAGTATTTT
TRBJ2-7	.	TRBV30	.	CAWSGQSYELYF	TGTGCCTGGAGTGGACAGTCCTACGAGCTGTACTTC
TRBJ2-3	.	TRBV6-2/TRBV6-3	.	CATKGLGDTQYF	TGTGCTACAAAGGGCCTGGGTGATACGCAGTATTTT
TRBJ2-7	few	TRBV4-3	TRBD2	CASSQAGGAGGLTYEQYF	TGCGCCAGCAGCCAAGCAGGTGGAGCGGGAGGGCTTACCTACGAGCAGTACTTC
TRBJ1-3	.	TRBV5-1	.	CASSPGQSSGNTIYF	TGCGCCAGCAGCCCGGGACAAAGCTCTGGAAACACCATATATTTT
TRBJ2-1	.	TRBV20-1	.	CSAPPGGQGGEQFF	TGCAGTGCCCCCCCCGGTGGGCAGGGAGGTGAGCAGTTCTTC
TRBJ1-1	.	TRBV20-1	.	CSANRAQAEAFF	TGCAGTGCCAACAGGGCCCAGGCTGAAGCTTTCTTT